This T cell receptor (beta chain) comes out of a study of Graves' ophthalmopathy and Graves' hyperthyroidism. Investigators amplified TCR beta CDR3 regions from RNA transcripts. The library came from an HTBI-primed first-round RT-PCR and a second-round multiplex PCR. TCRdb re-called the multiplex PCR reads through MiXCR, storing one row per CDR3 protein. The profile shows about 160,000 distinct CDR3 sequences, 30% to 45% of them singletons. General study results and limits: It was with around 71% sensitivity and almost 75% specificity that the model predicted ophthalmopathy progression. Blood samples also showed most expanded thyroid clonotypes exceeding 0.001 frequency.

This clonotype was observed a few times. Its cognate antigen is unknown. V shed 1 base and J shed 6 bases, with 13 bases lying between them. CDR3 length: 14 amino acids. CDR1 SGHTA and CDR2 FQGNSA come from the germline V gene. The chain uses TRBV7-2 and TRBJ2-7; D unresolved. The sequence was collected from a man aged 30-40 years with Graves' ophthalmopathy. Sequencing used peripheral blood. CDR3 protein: CASSLGQRGGEQYF. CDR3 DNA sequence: TGTGCCAGCAGCTTAGGGCAGCGAGGTGGCGAGCAGTACTTC.